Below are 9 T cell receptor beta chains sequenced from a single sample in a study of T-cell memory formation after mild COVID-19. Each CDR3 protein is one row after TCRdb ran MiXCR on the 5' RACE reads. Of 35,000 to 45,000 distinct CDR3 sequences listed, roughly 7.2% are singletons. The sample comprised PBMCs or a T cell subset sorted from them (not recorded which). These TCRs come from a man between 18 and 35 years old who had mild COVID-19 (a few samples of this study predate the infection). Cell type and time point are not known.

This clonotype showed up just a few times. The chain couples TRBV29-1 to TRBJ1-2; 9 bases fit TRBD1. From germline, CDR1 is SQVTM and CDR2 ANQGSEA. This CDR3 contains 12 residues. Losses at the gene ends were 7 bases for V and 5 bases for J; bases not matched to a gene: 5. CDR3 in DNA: TGCAGCGCTACAGGGGGCGGATATGGCTACACCTTC. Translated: CSATGGGYGYTF. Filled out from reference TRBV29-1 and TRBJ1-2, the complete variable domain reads SAVISQKPSRDICQRGTSLTIQCQVDSQVTMMFWYRQQPGQSLTLIATANQGSEATYESGFVIDKFPISRPNLTFSTLTVSNMSPEDSSIYLCSATGGGYGYTFGSGTRLTVV.

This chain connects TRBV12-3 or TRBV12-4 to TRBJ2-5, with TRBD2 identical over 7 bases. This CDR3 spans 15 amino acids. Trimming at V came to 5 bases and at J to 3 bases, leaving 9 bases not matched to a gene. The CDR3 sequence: CASSLLSGIKETQYF. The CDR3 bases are TGTGCCAGCAGTCTATTAAGCGGGATTAAAGAGACCCAGTACTTC.

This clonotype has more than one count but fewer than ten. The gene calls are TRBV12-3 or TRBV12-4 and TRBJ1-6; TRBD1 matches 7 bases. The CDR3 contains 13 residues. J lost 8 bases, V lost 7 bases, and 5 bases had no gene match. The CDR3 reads CASTLQGDSPLHF. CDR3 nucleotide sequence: TGTGCCAGCACCCTCCAGGGGGATTCACCCCTCCACTTT.

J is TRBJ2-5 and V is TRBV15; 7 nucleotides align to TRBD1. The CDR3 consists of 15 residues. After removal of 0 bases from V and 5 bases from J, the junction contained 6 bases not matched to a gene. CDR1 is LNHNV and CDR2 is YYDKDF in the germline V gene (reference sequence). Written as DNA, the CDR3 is TGTGCCACCAGCAGAGATAGGGGGCGGTGGGAGACCCAGTACTTC. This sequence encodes CATSRDRGRWETQYF.

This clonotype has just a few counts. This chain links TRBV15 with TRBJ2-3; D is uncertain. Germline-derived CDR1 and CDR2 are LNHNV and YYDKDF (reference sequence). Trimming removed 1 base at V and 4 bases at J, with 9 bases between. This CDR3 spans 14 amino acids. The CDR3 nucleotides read TGTGCCACCAGCAGAGCGCAGGTACCAGATACGCAGTATTTT. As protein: CATSRAQVPDTQYF.

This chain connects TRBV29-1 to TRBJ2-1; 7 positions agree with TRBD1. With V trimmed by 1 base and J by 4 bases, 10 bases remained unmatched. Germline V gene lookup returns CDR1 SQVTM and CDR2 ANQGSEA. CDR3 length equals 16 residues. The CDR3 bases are TGCAGCGTTGAAGGTCACCGGGACAGCCGTTACAATGAGCAGTTCTTC. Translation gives CSVEGHRDSRYNEQFF.

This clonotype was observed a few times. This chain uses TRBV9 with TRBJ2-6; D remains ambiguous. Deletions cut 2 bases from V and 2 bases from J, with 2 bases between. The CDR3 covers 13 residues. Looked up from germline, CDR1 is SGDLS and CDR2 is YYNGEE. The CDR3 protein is CASSVTGANVLTF. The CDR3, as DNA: TGTGCCAGCAGCGTCACTGGGGCCAACGTCCTGACTTTC.

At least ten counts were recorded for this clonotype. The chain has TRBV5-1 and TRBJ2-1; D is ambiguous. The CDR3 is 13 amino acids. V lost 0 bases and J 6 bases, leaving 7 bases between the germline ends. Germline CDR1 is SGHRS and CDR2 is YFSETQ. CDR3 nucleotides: TGCGCCAGCAGCTTGGGCGTACCCAATGAGCAGTTCTTC. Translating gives CASSLGVPNEQFF.

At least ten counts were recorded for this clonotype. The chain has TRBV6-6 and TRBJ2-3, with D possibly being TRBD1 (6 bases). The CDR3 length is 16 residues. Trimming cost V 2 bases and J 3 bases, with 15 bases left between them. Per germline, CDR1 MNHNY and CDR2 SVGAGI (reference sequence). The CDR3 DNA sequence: TGTGCCAGCAGTTACACCACAGGGCTTGGGACAGATACGCAGTATTTT. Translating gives CASSYTTGLGTDTQYF.